Listed below are T cell receptor beta chains from one sample, sequenced in a study of OX40 agonist ivuxolimab in advanced cancers. The protocol was immunoSEQ multiplex PCR, while the TCRdb copy is restricted to in-frame clones and leaves out a portion. Of 60,000 to 70,000 clones listed, under 95% were seen once; the top ten hold 10% to 15%. The sequences come from CD4+ or CD8+ T cells sorted from blood, collected in a trial of the OX40 agonist ivuxolimab. These receptors all stem from an adult with an advanced solid tumor such as melanoma, head and neck, liver or kidney cancer. The CDR3 runs from the conserved cysteine through the conserved F or W. D genes are given only for firm matches. Clone size appears in some rows only: once, few, many, or a class for an expanded clone.

D	V	size	J	CDR3	DNA
TRBD1	TRBV27	NA	TRBJ2-3	CASSLDRGTDTQYF	TGTGCCAGCAGTTTGGACAGGGGGACAGATACGCAGTATTTT
NA	TRBV27	NA	TRBJ2-1	CASRTGYEQFF	TGTGCCAGCAGAACAGGGTATGAGCAGTTCTTC
NA	TRBV10-1	once	TRBJ1-5	CASRNSLPFSNQPQHF	TGCGCCAGCAGAAATTCACTTCCCTTTAGCAATCAGCCCCAGCATTTT
NA	TRBV4-1	NA	TRBJ2-7	CASSQEGAVHEQYF	TGCGCCAGCAGCCAGGAGGGGGCGGTCCACGAGCAGTACTTC
TRBD1	TRBV11-3	NA	TRBJ2-1	CASSSRGGDEQFF	TGTGCCAGCAGCTCTAGAGGGGGCGATGAGCAGTTCTTC
TRBD2	TRBV13	NA	TRBJ2-7	CASSFTGGNYEQYF	TGTGCCAGCAGCTTTACGGGAGGCAACTACGAGCAGTACTTC
NA	TRBV5-1	NA	TRBJ2-3	CASSLAGANTDTQYF	TGCGCCAGCAGCTTGGCAGGAGCAAACACAGATACGCAGTATTTT
TRBD2	TRBV29-1	NA	TRBJ2-7	CSVEGLAGGFGNEQYF	TGCAGCGTTGAGGGACTAGCGGGAGGATTCGGCAACGAGCAGTACTTC
NA	TRBV10-3	NA	TRBJ1-1	CAIGKGDTEAFF	TGTGCCATCGGAAAGGGTGACACTGAAGCTTTCTTT
TRBD1	TRBV27	NA	TRBJ1-2	CASSQGALHGYTF	TGTGCCAGCAGCCAGGGGGCGCTTCATGGCTACACCTTC
NA	TRBV12-5	NA	TRBJ1-1	CASGLNLNTEAFF	TGTGCTAGTGGTTTGAACCTGAACACTGAAGCTTTCTTT
NA	TRBV2	NA	TRBJ2-7	CASLQGYEQYF	TGTGCCAGCCTACAGGGCTACGAGCAGTACTTC
NA	TRBV4-1	NA	TRBJ2-5	CASSQDKVGETQYF	TGCGCCAGCAGCCAAGATAAGGTGGGAGAGACCCAGTACTTC
TRBD2	TRBV7-9	NA	TRBJ2-7	CASSSVAGSSYEQYF	TGTGCCAGCAGCTCCGTAGCGGGTTCTTCCTACGAGCAGTACTTC
TRBD2	TRBV7-9	NA	TRBJ2-2	CASSPRTSGKVGELFF	TGTGCCAGCAGCCCAAGGACTAGCGGGAAGGTCGGGGAGCTGTTTTTT
TRBD2	TRBV10-3	NA	TRBJ2-2	CAIRPQTSGNGGELFF	TGTGCCATTCGCCCCCAGACTAGCGGGAACGGAGGGGAGCTGTTTTTT
TRBD1	TRBV19	NA	TRBJ1-1	CASTLGDSLEAFF	TGTGCCAGTACCCTGGGGGACAGCCTTGAAGCTTTCTTT
NA	TRBV7-9	NA	TRBJ2-7	CASIQGAGGQVYEQYF	TGTGCCAGCATCCAGGGGGCGGGAGGCCAGGTCTACGAGCAGTACTTC
NA	TRBV19	NA	TRBJ2-7	CASSTSGGYEQYF	TGTGCCAGTAGTACGTCAGGCGGGTACGAGCAGTACTTC
TRBD2	TRBV19	NA	TRBJ2-1	CASSITSGSFSEQFF	TGTGCCAGTAGTATTACTAGCGGGAGTTTCAGTGAGCAGTTCTTC
NA	TRBV6-5	few	TRBJ1-2	CASSYSPDILNGYTF	TGTGCCAGCAGTTACTCACCCGACATCCTGAATGGCTACACCTTC
NA	TRBV5-1	NA	TRBJ2-1	CASSLKGPGPHNEQFF	TGCGCCAGCAGCCTAAAGGGCCCCGGGCCCCACAATGAGCAGTTCTTC
NA	TRBV28	NA	TRBJ2-7	CASRLIGETYEQYF	TGTGCCAGCAGATTGATAGGAGAAACCTACGAGCAGTACTTC
NA	TRBV29-1	NA	TRBJ2-7	CSVELGGRSSYEQYF	TGCAGCGTTGAATTAGGGGGGCGTAGCTCCTACGAGCAGTACTTC
NA	TRBV6-1	NA	TRBJ1-3	CASSERESGNTIYF	TGTGCCAGCAGTGAACGGGAATCTGGAAACACCATATATTTT
NA	TRBV7-9	NA	TRBJ2-7	CASSLGVAGQYEQYF	TGTGCCAGCAGCTTGGGTGTAGCGGGACAGTACGAGCAGTACTTC
NA	TRBV9	NA	TRBJ2-3	CASSADTDTQYF	TGTGCCAGCAGCGCCGACACAGATACGCAGTATTTT
TRBD1	TRBV5-1	NA	TRBJ2-7	CASSSGTGEHEQYF	TGCGCCAGCAGCTCCGGGACAGGGGAACACGAGCAGTACTTC
TRBD1	TRBV4-1	NA	TRBJ2-1	CASSHPGTGGTSTYNEQFF	TGCGCCAGCAGCCATCCCGGGACAGGGGGCACTTCGACCTACAATGAGCAGTTCTTC
NA	TRBV28	NA	TRBJ2-7	CASSTNAPRDTAYGLEQYF	TGTGCCAGCAGTACCAACGCCCCCAGGGACACCGCGTACGGGCTCGAGCAGTACTTC
TRBD2	TRBV7-9	NA	TRBJ2-5	CASSLVGAGGPRQETQYF	TGTGCCAGCAGCTTAGTTGGGGCGGGAGGTCCACGCCAAGAGACCCAGTACTTC
NA	TRBV5-6	NA	TRBJ1-6	CASSLGGAWDSPLHF	TGTGCCAGCAGCTTGGGAGGCGCCTGGGATTCACCCCTCCACTTT
TRBD2	TRBV6-1	NA	TRBJ2-1	CASSEAALSGGTYNEQFF	TGTGCCAGCAGTGAAGCGGCACTAAGCGGGGGAACCTACAATGAGCAGTTCTTC
NA	TRBV10-3	NA	TRBJ2-1	CAISDGSYNEQFF	TGTGCCATCAGTGACGGGAGTTACAATGAGCAGTTCTTC
NA	TRBV27	NA	TRBJ1-1	CASSSGVGTEAFF	TGTGCCAGCAGTTCTGGGGTTGGCACTGAAGCTTTCTTT
NA	TRBV28	NA	TRBJ2-3	CASSLRQTSTDTQYF	TGTGCCAGCAGTTTAAGGCAGACTAGCACAGATACGCAGTATTTT
TRBD2	TRBV5-5	NA	TRBJ2-7	CASSLDFTSGSLEQYF	TGTGCCAGCAGCTTGGATTTTACTAGCGGGAGCCTAGAGCAGTACTTC
NA	TRBV28	once	TRBJ1-1	CASSLIQGTEAFF	TGTGCCAGCAGTTTAATCCAGGGTACTGAAGCTTTCTTT
NA	TRBV29-1	NA	TRBJ2-5	CSVEIRELQTAWVTQYF	TGCAGCGTTGAAATTAGAGAGCTCCAGACCGCATGGGTGACCCAGTACTTC
TRBD1	TRBV18	NA	TRBJ1-5	CASSRQGFDQPQHF	TGTGCCAGCTCACGACAGGGTTTCGATCAGCCCCAGCATTTT
TRBD2	TRBV10-3	NA	TRBJ2-1	CAIRVGLAGGPNEQFF	TGTGCCATCAGGGTGGGACTAGCGGGAGGGCCTAATGAGCAGTTCTTC
NA	TRBV4-1	NA	TRBJ1-3	CASSPKPGNTIYF	TGCGCCAGCAGCCCTAAGCCCGGAAACACCATATATTTT
NA	TRBV7-8	NA	TRBJ2-7	CASSLATAGYEQYF	TGTGCCAGCAGCTTAGCCACAGCAGGGTACGAGCAGTACTTC
TRBD2	TRBV6-5	NA	TRBJ2-1	CASSYSAGESYNEQFF	TGTGCCAGCAGTTACTCGGCGGGAGAATCCTACAATGAGCAGTTCTTC
TRBD2	TRBV7-8	NA	TRBJ2-1	CASSSGGPYNEQFF	TGTGCCAGCAGCTCGGGAGGGCCCTACAATGAGCAGTTCTTC
TRBD1	TRBV5-4	NA	TRBJ2-7	CASSDRDYEQYF	TGTGCCAGTTCGGACAGGGATTACGAGCAGTACTTC
TRBD1	TRBV6-1	NA	TRBJ1-2	CASSELTGLNYGYTF	TGTGCCAGCAGTGAGTTGACAGGGCTTAACTATGGCTACACCTTC
NA	TRBV7-9	NA	TRBJ2-7	CASSFNRRAYEQYF	TGTGCCAGCAGCTTCAACAGGCGCGCCTACGAGCAGTACTTC
NA	TRBV7-9	NA	TRBJ2-6	CASSSPSGVGANVLTF	TGTGCCAGCAGCTCCCCGAGTGGGGTTGGGGCCAACGTCCTGACTTTC
NA	TRBV11-2	NA	TRBJ2-7	CASLDPVAHYEQYF	TGTGCCAGCCTGGACCCCGTTGCCCACTACGAGCAGTACTTC
NA	TRBV4-1	NA	TRBJ1-1	CASSQGNGPNTEAFF	TGCGCCAGCAGCCAAGGGAATGGTCCGAACACTGAAGCTTTCTTT
NA	TRBV14	NA	TRBJ2-1	CASSQEVGRNNEQFF	TGTGCCAGCAGCCAAGAAGTAGGGCGAAACAATGAGCAGTTCTTC
NA	TRBV4-2	NA	TRBJ1-1	CASSPRTDMNTEAFF	TGTGCCAGCAGCCCTAGGACAGATATGAACACTGAAGCTTTCTTT